This T cell receptor beta chain appears in the sequencing data of a study of siplizumab effects on memory and regulatory T cells. Some clones are missing from TCRdb's copy, which holds only in-frame ones; the method was immunoSEQ multiplex PCR. Seen here are some 87,000 clones, just under 90% observed once, and the top ten hold 15%. Germline V gene lookup returns CDR1 MDHEN and CDR2 SYDVKM. This CDR3 region has 15 residues. Trimming pared 4 bases from V and 2 bases from J, leaving 12 bases between. The receptor comes from a human donor in good health. Specimen: CD4+ T cells sorted from blood. The V and J genes are TRBV28 and TRBJ1-5; possibly TRBD1 for D (6 bases). In nucleotides, the CDR3 is TGTGCCAGCAGTTCCCATAGGACAGGCAATCAGCCCCAGCATTTT. Protein sequence: CASSSHRTGNQPQHF.